Listed below are T cell receptor beta chains from one sample, sequenced in a study of blood T cell repertoires in COVID-19. Libraries were prepared by immunoSEQ multiplex PCR; TCRdb keeps only in-frame clonotypes and omits some of them. The sample shows around 290,000 clones, 87% of them seen only once. Sequenced sample: peripheral blood. The receptors come from a woman aged 50 to 60 who had recovered from COVID-19. Each CDR3 is given with its conserved first and last residue.

TRBJ2-7	TRBV21-1	CAGGQFLYEQYF
TRBJ1-1	TRBV12-5	CASGPDRSRAFF
TRBJ2-1	TRBV10-1	CASSESVGAGAPNEQFF
TRBJ1-1	TRBV4-2	CASSHPDTLGNTEAFF
TRBJ1-1	TRBV4-2	CASSQEVFSLGAFF
TRBJ1-3	TRBV7-9	CASSLAANTIYF
TRBJ2-2	TRBV5-6	CASSLGRGELFF
TRBJ1-2	TRBV28	CASSPGQGYGYTF
TRBJ2-2	TRBV5-4	CASSSPGAGELFF
TRBJ2-2	TRBV29-1	CSVESASANTGELFF
TRBJ1-6	TRBV6-4	CASSEGQGNSPLHF
TRBJ2-3	TRBV19	CATGQGIRIGTDTQYF
TRBJ1-6	TRBV6-5	CASSYSTGEYSPLHF
TRBJ2-2	TRBV7-2	CASSLDIAGGNTGELFF
TRBJ2-2	TRBV3-1/TRBV3-2	CASSPRGAYTGELFF
TRBJ1-1	TRBV15	CATSDGQPNTEAFF
TRBJ1-2	TRBV18	CASSPDSLGGYGYTF
TRBJ1-1	TRBV30	CAWSVRRADTEAFF
TRBJ2-1	TRBV19	CASSIPKRYNEQFF
TRBJ2-3	TRBV7-3	CASSRGGLRGTDTQYF
TRBJ1-1	TRBV6-1	CASSDLGQGKAFF
TRBJ2-7	TRBV7-6	CASSLVTGGIHEQYF
TRBJ2-7	TRBV11-2	CASSLDSFYEQYF
TRBJ2-1	TRBV4-3	CASSRHTDRMTYNEQFF
TRBJ2-3	TRBV25-1	CASGPPGLDTQYF
TRBJ1-4	TRBV30	CAWRERQGSREKLFF
TRBJ2-2	TRBV6-2/TRBV6-3	CASSPRVGELFF
TRBJ2-3	TRBV19	CASSIFSGDTQYF
TRBJ1-2	TRBV7-2	CASRTGGEGGDGYTF
TRBJ2-7	TRBV6-5	CASSYRPGGALDEQYF
TRBJ1-6	TRBV18	CASSSGQGMNSPLHF
TRBJ2-3	TRBV3-1/TRBV3-2	CASRARGTDTQYF
TRBJ2-5	TRBV4-3	CASSQDSRGGSLETQYF
TRBJ2-1	TRBV9	CASSRRQDEQFF
TRBJ1-2	TRBV28	CASSLRVTGDGYTF
TRBJ2-1	TRBV30	CAWSAKLGAGEQFF
TRBJ1-3	TRBV5-1	CASSPDRAVNTIYF
TRBJ2-3	TRBV28	CASSRGTSGSRDTDTQYF
TRBJ1-4	TRBV11-2	CASSPGQGQNEKLFF
TRBJ2-2	TRBV5-1	CASSLEPTGSSAGELFF
TRBJ2-7	TRBV27	CASQRTSGSYEQYF
TRBJ1-1	TRBV3-1/TRBV3-2	CASSPLQRVRTEAFF
TRBJ1-2	TRBV15	CATSKKGQGSPYGYTF
TRBJ2-3	TRBV5-1	CASSLDTSGNTQYF
TRBJ2-7	TRBV9	CASSVGQGFYEQYF
TRBJ2-7	TRBV7-6	CASSLAGGRDEQYF
TRBJ2-7	TRBV7-8	CASSLDPGPLEQYF
TRBJ2-7	TRBV6-1	CASSEARGYYEQYF
TRBJ2-1	TRBV5-8	CASSPRFSSYNEQFF
TRBJ1-2	TRBV28	CASGTGADNYGYTF
TRBJ2-1	TRBV24-1	CATSALRLADGYNEQFF